Shown below are 4 T cell receptor beta chains from a single sample sequenced in a study of T cell changes during pregnancy in multiple sclerosis. Sequencing used immunoSEQ multiplex PCR; TCRdb keeps in-frame clones, though not all of them. The data show about 79,000 clones, 75% to 95% seen once. The material sequenced was CD4+ T cells from peripheral blood mononuclear cells, taken in the second trimester of pregnancy. The source is a female donor with multiple sclerosis, enrolled in a pregnancy study.

This chain links TRBV7-9 with TRBJ2-5; TRBD1 aligns across 8 bases. J lost 1 base, V lost 1 base, and 2 bases had no gene match. CDR1 and CDR2 (germline): SEHNR, FQNEAQ (reference sequence). The CDR3 is 15 residues long. CDR3 coding DNA: TGTGCCAGCAGCTTAGGGGACAGGAGCCAAGAGACCCAGTACTTC. This gives the protein CASSLGDRSQETQYF.

The CDR3 DNA reads as TGCGCCAGCAGCTTGGCGATTGGGCAAAATAATTCACCCCTCCACTTT. Translating it yields CASSLAIGQNNSPLHF. The chain employs TRBV5-1 and TRBJ1-6, with D unresolved. Trimming pared 0 bases from V and 5 bases from J, leaving 12 bases between. Germline CDR1 and CDR2: SGHRS and YFSETQ. The CDR3 extends over 16 amino acids.

This sequence joins TRBV5-4 and TRBJ1-6, with D perhaps TRBD1 (6 bases). CDR1 is SGHNT, CDR2 YYREEE, per germline (reference sequence). The CDR3 covers 16 residues. Trimming took off 0 bases at V and 6 bases at J, with 13 bases between the two ends. CDR3 loop: CASSLVRGAINSPLHF. The CDR3 region has the DNA TGTGCCAGCAGCTTGGTTCGGGGGGCAATTAATTCACCCCTCCACTTT. Full variable domain (missing parts from reference TRBV5-4 and TRBJ1-6): ETGVTQSPTHLIKTRGQQVTLRCSSQSGHNTVSWYQQALGQGPQFIFQYYREEENGRGNFPPRFSGLQFPNYSSELNVNALELDDSALYLCASSLVRGAINSPLHFGNGTRLTVT.

The rearrangement uses TRBV14 and TRBJ2-7, with D maybe TRBD2 (6 bases). V dropped 3 bases and J dropped 7 bases, with 19 bases sitting between them. The CDR3 spans 15 residues. The germline V gene has CDR1 SGHDN and CDR2 FVKESK. CDR3 sequence reads: CASSQSSRAEGEQYF. CDR3 nucleotide sequence: TGTGCCAGCAGCCAGTCCTCCAGGGCGGAGGGAGAGCAGTACTTC.